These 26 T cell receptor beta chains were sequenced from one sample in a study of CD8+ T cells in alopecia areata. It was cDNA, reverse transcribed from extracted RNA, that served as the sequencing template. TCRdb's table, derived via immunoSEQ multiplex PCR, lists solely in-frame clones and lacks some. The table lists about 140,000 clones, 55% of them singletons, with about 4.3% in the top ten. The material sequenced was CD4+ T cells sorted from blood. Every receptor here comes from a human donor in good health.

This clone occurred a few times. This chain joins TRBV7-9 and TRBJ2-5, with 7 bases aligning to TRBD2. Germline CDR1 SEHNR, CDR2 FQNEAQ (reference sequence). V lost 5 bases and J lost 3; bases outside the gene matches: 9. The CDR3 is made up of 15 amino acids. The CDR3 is CASSEPLLAEETQYF. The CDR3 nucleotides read TGTGCCAGCAGCGAACCCCTGCTAGCGGAAGAGACCCAGTACTTC. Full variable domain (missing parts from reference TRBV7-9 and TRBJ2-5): DTGVSQNPRHKITKRGQNVTFRCDPISEHNRLYWYRQTLGQGPEFLTYFQNEAQLEKSRLLSDRFSAERPKGSFSTLEIQRTEQGDSAMYLCASSEPLLAEETQYFGPGTRLLVL.

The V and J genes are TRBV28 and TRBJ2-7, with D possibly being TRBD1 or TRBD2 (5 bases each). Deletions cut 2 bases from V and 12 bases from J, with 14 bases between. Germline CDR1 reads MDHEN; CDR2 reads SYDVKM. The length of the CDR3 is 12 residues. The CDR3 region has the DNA TGTGCCAGCAGTTTACAGGGTACCGCGGGGTACTTC. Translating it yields CASSLQGTAGYF.

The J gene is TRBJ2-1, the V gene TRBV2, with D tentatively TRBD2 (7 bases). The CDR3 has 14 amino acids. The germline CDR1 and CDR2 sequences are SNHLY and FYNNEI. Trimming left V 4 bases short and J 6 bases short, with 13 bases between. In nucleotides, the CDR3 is TGTGCCAGCAGTGTGAAAAGGGGGGGCAATGAGCAGTTCTTC. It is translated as CASSVKRGGNEQFF.

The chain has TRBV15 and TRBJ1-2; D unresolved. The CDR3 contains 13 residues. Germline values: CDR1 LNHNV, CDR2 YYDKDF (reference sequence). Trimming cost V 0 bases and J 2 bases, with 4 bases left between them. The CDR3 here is CATSREGNYGYTF. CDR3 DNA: TGTGCCACCAGCAGAGAGGGCAACTATGGCTACACCTTC. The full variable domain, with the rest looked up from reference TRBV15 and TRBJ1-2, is DAMVIQNPRYQVTQFGKPVTLSCSQTLNHNVMYWYQQKSSQAPKLLFHYYDKDFNNEADTPDNFQSRRPNTSFCFLDIRSPGLGDTAMYLCATSREGNYGYTFGSGTRLTVV.

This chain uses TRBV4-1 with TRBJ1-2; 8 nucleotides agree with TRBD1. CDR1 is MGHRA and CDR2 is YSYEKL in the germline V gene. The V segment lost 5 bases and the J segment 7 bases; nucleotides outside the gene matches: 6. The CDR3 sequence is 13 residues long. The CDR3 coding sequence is TGCGCCAGCAGCGGACAGGGTTATGGTGGCTACACCTTC. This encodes CASSGQGYGGYTF.

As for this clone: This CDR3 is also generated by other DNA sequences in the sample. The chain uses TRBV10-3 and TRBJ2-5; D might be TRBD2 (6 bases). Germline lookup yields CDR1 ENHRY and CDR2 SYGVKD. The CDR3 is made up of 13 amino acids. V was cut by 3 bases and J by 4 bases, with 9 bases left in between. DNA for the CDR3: TGTGCCATCAGTGACTTGGGGGGAGAGACCCAGTACTTC. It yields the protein CAISDLGGETQYF.

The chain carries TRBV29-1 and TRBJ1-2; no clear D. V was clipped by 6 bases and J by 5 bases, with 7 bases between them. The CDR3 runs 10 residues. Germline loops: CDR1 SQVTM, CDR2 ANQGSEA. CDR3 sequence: CSVGEYGYTF. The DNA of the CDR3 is TGCAGCGTCGGGGAATATGGCTACACCTTC.

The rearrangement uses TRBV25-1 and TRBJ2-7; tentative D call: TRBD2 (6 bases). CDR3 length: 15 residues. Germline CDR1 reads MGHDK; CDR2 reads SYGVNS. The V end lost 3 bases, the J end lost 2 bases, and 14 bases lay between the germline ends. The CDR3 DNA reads TGTGCCAGCAGTGATCTGGGGGGAGAAACCTACGAGCAGTACTTC. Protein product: CASSDLGGETYEQYF.

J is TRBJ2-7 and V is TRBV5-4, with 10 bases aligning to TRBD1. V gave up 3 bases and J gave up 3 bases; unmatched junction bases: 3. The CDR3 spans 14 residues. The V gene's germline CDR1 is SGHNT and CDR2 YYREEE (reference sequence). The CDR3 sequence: CASSSGQGDYEQYF. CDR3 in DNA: TGTGCCAGCAGCTCCGGACAGGGGGACTACGAGCAGTACTTC.

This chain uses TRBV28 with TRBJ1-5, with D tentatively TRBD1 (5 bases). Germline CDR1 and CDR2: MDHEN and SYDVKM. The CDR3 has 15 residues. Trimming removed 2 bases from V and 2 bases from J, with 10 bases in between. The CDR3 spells CASSLQGLGNQPQHF. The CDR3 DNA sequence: TGTGCCAGCAGTTTACAGGGTTTGGGCAATCAGCCCCAGCATTTT.

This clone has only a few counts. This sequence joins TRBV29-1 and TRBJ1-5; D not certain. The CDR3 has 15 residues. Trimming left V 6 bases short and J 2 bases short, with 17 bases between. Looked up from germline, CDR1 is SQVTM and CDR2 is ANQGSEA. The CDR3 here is CSVAGGNRGNQPQHF. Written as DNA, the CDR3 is TGCAGCGTAGCTGGAGGGAATCGGGGCAATCAGCCCCAGCATTTT.

CDR3 residues: CAWANDREQYF. CDR3 DNA sequence: TGTGCCTGGGCAAACGACAGGGAGCAGTACTTC. The J gene is TRBJ2-7, the V gene TRBV30; tentative D call: TRBD1 (6 bases). Germline V gives CDR1 GTSNPN, CDR2 SVGIG (reference sequence). Trimming removed 5 bases at V and 7 bases at J, with 12 bases between. The CDR3 runs to 11 residues.

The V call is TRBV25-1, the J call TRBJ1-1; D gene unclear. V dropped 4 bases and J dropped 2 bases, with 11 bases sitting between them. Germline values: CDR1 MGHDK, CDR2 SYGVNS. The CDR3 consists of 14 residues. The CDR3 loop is CASSALWGNTEAFF. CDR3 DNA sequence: TGTGCCAGCAGTGCCTTGTGGGGAAACACTGAAGCTTTCTTT.

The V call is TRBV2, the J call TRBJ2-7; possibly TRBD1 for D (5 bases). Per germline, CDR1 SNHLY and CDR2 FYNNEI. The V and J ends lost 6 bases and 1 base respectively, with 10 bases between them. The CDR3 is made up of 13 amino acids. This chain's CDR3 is CASSGRQSYEQYF. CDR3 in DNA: TGTGCCAGCAGCGGCCGACAGTCCTACGAGCAGTACTTC. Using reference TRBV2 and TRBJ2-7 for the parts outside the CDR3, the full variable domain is EPEVTQTPSHQVTQMGQEVILRCVPISNHLYFYWYRQILGQKVEFLVSFYNNEISEKSEIFDDQFSVERPDGSNFTLKIRSTKLEDSAMYFCASSGRQSYEQYFGPGTRLTVT.

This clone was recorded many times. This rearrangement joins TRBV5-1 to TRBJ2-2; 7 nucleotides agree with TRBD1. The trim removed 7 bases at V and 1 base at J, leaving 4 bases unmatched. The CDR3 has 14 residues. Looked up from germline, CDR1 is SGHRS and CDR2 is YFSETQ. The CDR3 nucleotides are TGCGCCAGCCATCGGACAGGGAACACCGGGGAGCTGTTTTTT. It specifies CASHRTGNTGELFF.

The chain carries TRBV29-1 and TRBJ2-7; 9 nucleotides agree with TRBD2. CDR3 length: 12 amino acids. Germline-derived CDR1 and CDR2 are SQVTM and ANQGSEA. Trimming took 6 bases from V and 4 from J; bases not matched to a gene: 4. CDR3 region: CSVLAGVYEQYF. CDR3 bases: TGCAGCGTATTAGCGGGAGTATACGAGCAGTACTTC.

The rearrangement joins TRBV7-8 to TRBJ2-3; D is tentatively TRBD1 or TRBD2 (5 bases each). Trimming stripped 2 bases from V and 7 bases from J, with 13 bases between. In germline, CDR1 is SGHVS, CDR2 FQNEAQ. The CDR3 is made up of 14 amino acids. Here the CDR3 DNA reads TGTGCCAGCAGCTTATCAGGGCCGGGGAATACGCAGTATTTT. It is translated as CASSLSGPGNTQYF.

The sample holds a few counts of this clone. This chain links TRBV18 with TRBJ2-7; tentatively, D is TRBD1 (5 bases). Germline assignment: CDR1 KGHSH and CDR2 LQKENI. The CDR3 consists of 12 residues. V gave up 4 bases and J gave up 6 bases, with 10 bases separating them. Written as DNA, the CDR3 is TGTGCCAGCTCACGTCAGGGAAGCGAGCAGTACTTC. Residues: CASSRQGSEQYF.

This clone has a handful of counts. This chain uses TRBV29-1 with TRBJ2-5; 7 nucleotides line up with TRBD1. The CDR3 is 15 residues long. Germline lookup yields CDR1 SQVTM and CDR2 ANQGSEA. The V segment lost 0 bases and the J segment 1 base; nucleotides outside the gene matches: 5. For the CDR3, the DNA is TGCAGCGTTGAAGAAACAGGGGCCATCCAAGAGACCCAGTACTTC. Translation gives CSVEETGAIQETQYF.

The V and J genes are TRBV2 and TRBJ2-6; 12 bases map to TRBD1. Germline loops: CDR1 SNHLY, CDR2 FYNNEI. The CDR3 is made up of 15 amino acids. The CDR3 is CGGTGGITGANVLTF. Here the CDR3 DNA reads TGTGGAGGGACAGGGGGCATAACTGGGGCCAACGTCCTGACTTTC.

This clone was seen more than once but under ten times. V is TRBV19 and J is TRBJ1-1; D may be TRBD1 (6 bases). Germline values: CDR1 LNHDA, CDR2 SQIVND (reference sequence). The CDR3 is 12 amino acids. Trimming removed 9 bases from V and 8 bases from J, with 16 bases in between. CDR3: CASSDRSSEAFF. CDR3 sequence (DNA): TGTGCCAGCTCGGACAGAAGCTCCGAAGCTTTCTTT.

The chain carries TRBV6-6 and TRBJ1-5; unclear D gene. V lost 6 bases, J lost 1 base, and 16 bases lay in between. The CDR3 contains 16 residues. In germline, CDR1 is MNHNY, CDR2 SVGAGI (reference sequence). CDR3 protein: CASSPTAKGSNQPQHF. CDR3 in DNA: TGTGCCAGCAGCCCCACAGCGAAGGGAAGCAATCAGCCCCAGCATTTT.

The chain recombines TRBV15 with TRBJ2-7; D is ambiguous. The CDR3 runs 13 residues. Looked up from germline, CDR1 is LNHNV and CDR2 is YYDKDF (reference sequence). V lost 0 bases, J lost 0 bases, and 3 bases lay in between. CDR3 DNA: TGTGCCACCAGCAGAGACAGCTCCTACGAGCAGTACTTC. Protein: CATSRDSSYEQYF.

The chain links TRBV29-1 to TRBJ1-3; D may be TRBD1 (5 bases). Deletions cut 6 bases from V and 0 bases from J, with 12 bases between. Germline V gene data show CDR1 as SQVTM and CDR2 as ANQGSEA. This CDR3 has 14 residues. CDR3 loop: CSVLRGSSGNTIYF. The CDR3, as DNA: TGCAGCGTCCTGAGGGGCTCCTCTGGAAACACCATATATTTT.

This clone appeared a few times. The CDR3 DNA sequence: TGCAGCGTTGAGGGGGACGGACCCGAGCAGTACTTC. Translated, it gives CSVEGDGPEQYF. The chain joins TRBV29-1 to TRBJ2-7; the D call may be TRBD1 or TRBD2 (5 bases each). The CDR3 consists of 12 residues. Germline V gene lookup returns CDR1 SQVTM and CDR2 ANQGSEA. Trimming left V 3 bases short and J 6 bases short, with 12 bases between.

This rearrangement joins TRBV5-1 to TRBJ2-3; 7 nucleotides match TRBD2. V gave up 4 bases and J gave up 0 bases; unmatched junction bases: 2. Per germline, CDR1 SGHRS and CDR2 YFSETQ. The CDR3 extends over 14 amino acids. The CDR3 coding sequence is TGCGCCAGCAGCGGGGGGGATAGCACAGATACGCAGTATTTT. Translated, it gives CASSGGDSTDTQYF.